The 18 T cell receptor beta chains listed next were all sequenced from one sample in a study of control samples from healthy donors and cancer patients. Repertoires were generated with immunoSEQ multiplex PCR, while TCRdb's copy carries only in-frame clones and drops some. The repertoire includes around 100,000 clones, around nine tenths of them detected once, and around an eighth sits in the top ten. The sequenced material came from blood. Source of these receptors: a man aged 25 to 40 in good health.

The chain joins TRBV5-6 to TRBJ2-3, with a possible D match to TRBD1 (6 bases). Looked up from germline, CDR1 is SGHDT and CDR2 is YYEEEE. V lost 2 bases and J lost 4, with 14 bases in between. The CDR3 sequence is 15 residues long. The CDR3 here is CASSLQGNRADTQYF. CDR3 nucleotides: TGTGCCAGCAGCTTACAGGGCAATCGGGCAGATACGCAGTATTTT.

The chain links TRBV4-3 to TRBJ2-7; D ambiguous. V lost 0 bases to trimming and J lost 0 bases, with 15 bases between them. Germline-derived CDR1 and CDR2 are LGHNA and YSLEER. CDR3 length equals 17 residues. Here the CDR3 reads CASSQDAGYQSSYEQYF. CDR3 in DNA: TGCGCCAGCAGCCAAGATGCCGGATACCAGAGCTCCTACGAGCAGTACTTC.

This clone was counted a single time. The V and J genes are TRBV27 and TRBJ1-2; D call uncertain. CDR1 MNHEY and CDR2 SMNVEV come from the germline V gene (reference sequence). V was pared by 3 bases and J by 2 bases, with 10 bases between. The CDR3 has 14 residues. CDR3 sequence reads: CASSFPGGNYGYTF. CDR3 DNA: TGTGCCAGCAGTTTCCCCGGCGGGAACTATGGCTACACCTTC.

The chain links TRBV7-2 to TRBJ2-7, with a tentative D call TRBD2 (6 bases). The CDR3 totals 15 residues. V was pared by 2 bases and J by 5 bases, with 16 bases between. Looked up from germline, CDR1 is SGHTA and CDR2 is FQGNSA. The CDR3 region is CASSLMSGPRNEQYF. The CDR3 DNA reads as TGTGCCAGCAGCTTAATGAGCGGGCCTAGAAACGAGCAGTACTTC.

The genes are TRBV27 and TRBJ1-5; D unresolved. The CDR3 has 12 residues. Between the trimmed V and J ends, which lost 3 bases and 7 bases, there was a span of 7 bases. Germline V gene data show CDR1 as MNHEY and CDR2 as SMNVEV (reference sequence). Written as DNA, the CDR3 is TGTGCCAGCAGTTTCCTGGGGCAGCCCCAGCATTTT. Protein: CASSFLGQPQHF.

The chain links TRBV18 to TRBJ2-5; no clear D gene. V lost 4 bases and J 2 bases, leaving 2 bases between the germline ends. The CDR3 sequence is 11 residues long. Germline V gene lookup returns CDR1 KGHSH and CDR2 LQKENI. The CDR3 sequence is CASSQQETQYF. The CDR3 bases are TGTGCCAGCTCACAACAAGAGACCCAGTACTTC.

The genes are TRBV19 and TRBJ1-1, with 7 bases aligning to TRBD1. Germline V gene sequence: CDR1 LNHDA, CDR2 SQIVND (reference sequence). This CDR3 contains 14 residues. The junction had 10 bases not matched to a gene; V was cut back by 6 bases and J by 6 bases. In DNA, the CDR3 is TGTGCCAGTAGATCCTCAGGGGGGAAAGCTGAAGCTTTCTTT. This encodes CASRSSGGKAEAFF. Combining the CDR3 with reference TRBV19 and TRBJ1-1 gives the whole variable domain DGGITQSPKYLFRKEGQNVTLSCEQNLNHDAMYWYRQDPGQGLRLIYYSQIVNDFQKGDIAEGYSVSREKKESFPLTVTSAQKNPTAFYLCASRSSGGKAEAFFGQGTRLTVV.

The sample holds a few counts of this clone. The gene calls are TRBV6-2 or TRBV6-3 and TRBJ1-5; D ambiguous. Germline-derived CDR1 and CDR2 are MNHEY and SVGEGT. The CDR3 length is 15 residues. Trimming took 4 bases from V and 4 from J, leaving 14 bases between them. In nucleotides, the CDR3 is TGTGCCAGCAGTTTTTCGACGGGTGGGAATCAGCCCCAGCATTTT. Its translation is CASSFSTGGNQPQHF.

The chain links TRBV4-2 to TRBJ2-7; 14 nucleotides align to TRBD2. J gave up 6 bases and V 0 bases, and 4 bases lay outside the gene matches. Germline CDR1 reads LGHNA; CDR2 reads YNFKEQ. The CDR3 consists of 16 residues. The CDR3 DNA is TGTGCCAGCAGCCAAGAGCCGGGACTAGCGGGAGTCGAGCAGTACTTC. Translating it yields CASSQEPGLAGVEQYF.

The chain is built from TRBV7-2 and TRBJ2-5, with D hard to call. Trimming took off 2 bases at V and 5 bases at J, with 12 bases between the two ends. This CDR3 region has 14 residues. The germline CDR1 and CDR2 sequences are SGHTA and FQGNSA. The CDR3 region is CASSLWASTETQYF. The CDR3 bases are TGTGCCAGCAGCTTATGGGCCAGCACGGAGACCCAGTACTTC.

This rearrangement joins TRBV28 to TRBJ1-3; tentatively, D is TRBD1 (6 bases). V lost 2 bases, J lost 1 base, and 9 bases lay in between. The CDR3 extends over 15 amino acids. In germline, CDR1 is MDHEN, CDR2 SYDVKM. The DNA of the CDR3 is TGTGCCAGCAGTTTACTAACAGGGTCTGGAAACACCATATATTTT. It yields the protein CASSLLTGSGNTIYF.

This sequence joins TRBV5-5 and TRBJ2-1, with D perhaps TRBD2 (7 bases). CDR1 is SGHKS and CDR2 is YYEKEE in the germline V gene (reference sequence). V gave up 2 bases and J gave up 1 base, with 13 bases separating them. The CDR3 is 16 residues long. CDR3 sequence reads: CASSLRGARSYNEQFF. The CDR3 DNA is TGTGCCAGCAGCTTACGGGGGGCGAGGTCCTACAATGAGCAGTTCTTC.

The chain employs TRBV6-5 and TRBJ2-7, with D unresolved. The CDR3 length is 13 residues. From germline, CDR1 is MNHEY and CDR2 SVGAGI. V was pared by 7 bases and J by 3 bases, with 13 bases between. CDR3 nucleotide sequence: TGTGCCAGCAAACCAGACAACTACTACGAGCAGTACTTC. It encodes CASKPDNYYEQYF.

The CDR3 bases are TGTGCCACCAGTGAGGGGCCGGGACAGGGTTACAATGAGCAGTTCTTC. This sequence encodes CATSEGPGQGYNEQFF. This chain joins TRBV24-1 and TRBJ2-1, with 9 bases fitting TRBD1. The CDR3 sequence is 16 residues long. After removal of 4 bases from V and 4 bases from J, the junction contained 7 bases not matched to a gene. CDR1 and CDR2 from the germline V gene are KGHDR and SFDVKD.

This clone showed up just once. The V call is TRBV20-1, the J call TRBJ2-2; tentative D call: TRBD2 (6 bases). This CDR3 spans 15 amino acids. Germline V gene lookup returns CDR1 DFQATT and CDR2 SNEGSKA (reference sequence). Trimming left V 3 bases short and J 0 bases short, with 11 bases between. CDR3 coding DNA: TGCAGTGCTAGTACAGCGGGCGCGAACACCGGGGAGCTGTTTTTT. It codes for CSASTAGANTGELFF.

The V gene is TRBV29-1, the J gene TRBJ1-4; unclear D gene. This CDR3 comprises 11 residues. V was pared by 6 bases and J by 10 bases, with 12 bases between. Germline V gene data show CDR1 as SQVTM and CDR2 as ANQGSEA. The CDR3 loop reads CSVDEMGKLFF. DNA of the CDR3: TGCAGCGTCGACGAAATGGGAAAACTGTTTTTT.

Here the CDR3 DNA reads TGTGCTAGTGGTTTGGGACCCACGACGGACACTCACTACGAGCAGTACTTC. It encodes CASGLGPTTDTHYEQYF. The chain is built from TRBV12-5 and TRBJ2-7; TRBD1 is a possible D gene (5 bases). This CDR3 contains 17 residues. The V and J ends lost 1 base and 3 bases respectively, with 19 bases between them. Germline V gives CDR1 LGHNT, CDR2 FRNRAP.

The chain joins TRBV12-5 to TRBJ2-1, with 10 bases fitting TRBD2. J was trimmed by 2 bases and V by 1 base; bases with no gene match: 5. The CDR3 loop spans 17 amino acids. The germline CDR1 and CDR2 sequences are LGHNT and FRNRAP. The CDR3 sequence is CASGLALAGVAYNEQFF. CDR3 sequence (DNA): TGTGCTAGTGGTTTGGCCCTAGCGGGAGTGGCCTACAATGAGCAGTTCTTC.